The source of this T cell receptor beta chain is a study of T cells in localized non-small cell lung cancer. From germline, CDR1 is LGHNA and CDR2 YNFKEQ. The V end lost 0 bases, the J end lost 2 bases, and 2 bases lay between the germline ends. The CDR3 spans 13 residues. General study findings and limits: A median of around 60 clones ranked among the top 100 in tumor appeared in adjacent lung. There was an association of higher blood T cell density with longer overall survival. Peak T cell clonality was found in uninvolved adjacent lung, exceeding tumor. The study sequenced only one region of the tumor. As a result, intratumor heterogeneity could not be excluded and remains possible.

As to this clone: The antigen remains unidentified.

The data were produced by immunoSEQ multiplex PCR, yet TCRdb's version contains in-frame clones alone and is incomplete. The table lists approximately 89,000 clones, less than 85% of them singletons, with approximately 21% in the top ten. This receptor was identified in a man between 35 and 75 years old with stage II squamous cell lung carcinoma. Sequencing was performed on PBMCs, taken before any cancer treatment. The chain combines TRBV4-2 with TRBJ2-1; no clear D gene. CDR3 sequence: CASSQETYNEQFF. The CDR3 DNA reads as TGTGCCAGCAGCCAAGAAACCTACAATGAGCAGTTCTTC.